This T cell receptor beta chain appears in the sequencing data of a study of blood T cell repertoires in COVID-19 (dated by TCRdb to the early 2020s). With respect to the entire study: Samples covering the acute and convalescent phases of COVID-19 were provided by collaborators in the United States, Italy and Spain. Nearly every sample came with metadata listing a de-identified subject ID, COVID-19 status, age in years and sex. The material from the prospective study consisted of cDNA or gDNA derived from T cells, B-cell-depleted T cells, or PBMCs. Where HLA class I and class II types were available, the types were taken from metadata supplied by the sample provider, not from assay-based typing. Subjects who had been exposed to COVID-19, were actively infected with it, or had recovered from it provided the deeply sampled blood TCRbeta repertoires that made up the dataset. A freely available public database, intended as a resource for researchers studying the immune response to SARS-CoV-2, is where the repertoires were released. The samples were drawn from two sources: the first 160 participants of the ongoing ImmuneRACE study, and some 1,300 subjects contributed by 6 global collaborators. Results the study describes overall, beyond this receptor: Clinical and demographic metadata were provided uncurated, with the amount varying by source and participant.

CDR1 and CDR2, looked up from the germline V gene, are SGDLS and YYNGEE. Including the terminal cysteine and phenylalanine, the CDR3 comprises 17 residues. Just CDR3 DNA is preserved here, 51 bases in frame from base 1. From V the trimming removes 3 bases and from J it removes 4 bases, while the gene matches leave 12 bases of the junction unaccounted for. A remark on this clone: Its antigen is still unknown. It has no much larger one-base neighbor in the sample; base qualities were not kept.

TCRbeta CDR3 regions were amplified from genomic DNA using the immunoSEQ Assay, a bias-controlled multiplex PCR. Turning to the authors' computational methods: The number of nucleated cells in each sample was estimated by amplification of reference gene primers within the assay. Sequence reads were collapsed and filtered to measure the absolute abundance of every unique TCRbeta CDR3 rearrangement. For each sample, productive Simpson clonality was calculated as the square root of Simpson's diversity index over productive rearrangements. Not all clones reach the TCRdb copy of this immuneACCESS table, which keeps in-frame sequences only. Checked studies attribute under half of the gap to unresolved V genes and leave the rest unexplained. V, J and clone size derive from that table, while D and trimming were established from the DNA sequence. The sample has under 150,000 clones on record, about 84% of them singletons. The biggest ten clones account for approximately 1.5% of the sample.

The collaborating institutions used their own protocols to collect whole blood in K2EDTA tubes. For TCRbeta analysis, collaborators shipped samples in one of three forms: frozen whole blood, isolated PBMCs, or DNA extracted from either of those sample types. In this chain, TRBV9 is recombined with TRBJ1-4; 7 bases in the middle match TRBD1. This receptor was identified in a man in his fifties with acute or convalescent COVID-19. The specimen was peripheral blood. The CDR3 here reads CASSAGQRLGGNEKLFF. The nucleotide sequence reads TGTGCCAGCAGCGCGGGACAGAGGCTCGGGGGTAATGAAAAACTGTTTTTT.